This record looks at one TCR beta chain sequence and its context. The antigen is undetermined. Trimming at V came to 5 bases and at J to 4 bases, leaving 4 bases not matched to a gene. The CDR3 extends over 15 amino acids. Germline CDR1 reads MNHEY; CDR2 reads SVGAGI. The data are from a study of cytomegalovirus exposure and HLA in healthy donors. Overall study context: Early on, a data release was issued that held 85 million to 95 million unique TCRs from HLA-typed donors.

Study-wide findings and caveats: In a later analysis, a genetic analysis reported fewer productive-TCR N-insertions in an Asian-associated ancestry cluster than the cohort average. Researchers counted around 170 TCR beta chains as cytomegalovirus-associated. Researchers reported in a later analysis that a missense DCLRE1C variant was tied to TCR beta V- and J-gene trimming.

The study ran its PCR with 60 Vbeta and 13 Jbeta primers. Here immunoSEQ multiplex PCR was the method, and the copy in TCRdb shows in-frame clones only, minus some. Among about 110,000 clones listed, roughly 82% were seen once. Sequencing was done on a sample of PBMCs. This sequence originates from a woman aged 45-60 years in good health and CMV-seropositive. This chain uses TRBV6-5 with TRBJ2-3; 12 bases match TRBD2. CDR3 nucleotide sequence: TGTGCCAGCAGTCCGGCTAGCGGGGGGGCAGATACGCAGTATTTT. Its protein is CASSPASGGADTQYF.